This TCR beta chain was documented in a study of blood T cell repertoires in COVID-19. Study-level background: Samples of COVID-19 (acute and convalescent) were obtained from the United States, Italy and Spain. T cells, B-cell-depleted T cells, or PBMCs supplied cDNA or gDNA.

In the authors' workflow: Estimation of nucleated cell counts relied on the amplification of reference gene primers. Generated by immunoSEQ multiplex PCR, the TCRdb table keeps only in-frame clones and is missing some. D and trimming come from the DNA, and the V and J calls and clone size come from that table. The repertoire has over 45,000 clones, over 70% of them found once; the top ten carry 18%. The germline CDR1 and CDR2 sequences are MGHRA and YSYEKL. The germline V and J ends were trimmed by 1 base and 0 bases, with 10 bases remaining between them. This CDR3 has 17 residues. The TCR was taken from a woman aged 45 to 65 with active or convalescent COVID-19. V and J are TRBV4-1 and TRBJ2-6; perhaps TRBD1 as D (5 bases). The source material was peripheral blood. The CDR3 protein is CASSQVTGDSGANVLTF. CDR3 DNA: TGCGCCAGCAGCCAAGTCACAGGTGACTCTGGGGCCAACGTCCTGACTTTC.